The clone carrying this T cell receptor beta chain has more than one count but fewer than ten. Its antigen is still unknown. These data come from a study of blood T cells in healthy people across ages. General study findings and limits: Expanded clonotype shifts may have been confounded, as the donors had an unknown CMV status.

With 6 bases removed from V and 8 bases from J, the gap between germline ends came to 14 bases. CDR3 length equals 13 residues. Together with a sample-barcoded 5' primer, a J-beta primer mix was included in a second PCR lasting about 7 to 12 cycles. TCRdb analysed the 5' RACE reads with MiXCR anew, one entry per CDR3 protein. The sample comprises under 1,000,000 distinct CDR3 sequences, about 46% of which are singletons, and around 18% rests with the top ten. The material sequenced was blood. The V and J genes are TRBV12-3 or TRBV12-4 and TRBJ2-1; a possible D gene is TRBD2 (5 bases). The sequence was collected from a man older than 75 in good health. CDR3: CASRHLTSDEQFF. CDR3 DNA: TGTGCCAGCAGACACTTAACTAGTGATGAGCAGTTCTTC.